The entry below gives a single T cell receptor (beta chain) sequence along with its context. The table lists this clonotype with many counts. It has no known antigen specificity. It has no much larger one-base neighbor in the sample; base qualities were not kept. The data were obtained in a study of CD8+CD57+ T cells in acquired aplastic anemia (dated by TCRdb to 2016 to 2018). Study-level background: Extracted DNA from sorted CD4+ and CD8+ cells averaged around 3.4 ug, ranging from roughly 0.17 to 27.4 ug. Mean read counts for healthy donor samples were about 10.8 million for CD4+ cells and about 12 million for CD8+ cells. What the authors observed across the whole study: Fewer than 30 CD8+ CDR3 sequences were found in both patients and controls but appeared to be highly expressed in patients and within the immunodominant clones of the patients. No significant difference in CD8+ Simpson's diversity was found between patients and healthy controls (P=0.060).

Via the germline V gene, CDR1 is SGHVS and CDR2 FQNEAQ. Trimming takes 5 bases off V and 7 bases off J; junction bases not matched to a gene: 10. The CDR3 runs 17 residues from the cysteine to the phenylalanine. Only the CDR3 region is kept as DNA, spanning 51 bases read in frame from base 1. TCR beta VDJ combination and CDR3 sequence profiling used genomic DNA as the template. TCR repertoire sequencing was run on an Illumina HiSeq 2000. The paper's data handling went like this. TRBV/TRBJ rearrangement plots, CDR3 size and DJ length profiles, and Simpson's diversity index were used to assess repertoires. Whichever DNA sequence was most abundant in the deep sequencing data was defined as the immunodominant clone. CDR3 amino acid sequences were checked for sharing between subjects and were compared against published repertoires and the VDJdb database. The raw public data were reprocessed by TCRdb itself: fastp quality trimming at Q25, MiXCR clonotype calling, in-frame beta chains only. Identical CDR3 protein sequences are pooled into one entry, listed with their most common genes and DNA. These V and J calls originate from TCRdb's pipeline instead of the authors' own analysis. This sample is represented by fewer than 200,000 distinct CDR3 sequences; 50% to 75% of them were singletons. The ten largest account for 45% of the sample.

The study deep-sequenced TCR repertoires of sorted CD4+ and CD8+ blood T cells from severe aplastic anemia patients and healthy subjects. Ficoll-Paque density gradient centrifugation was used to isolate peripheral blood mononuclear cells. Before DNA was extracted, CD4+ and CD8+ T cells were sorted using either FACS or magnetic beads. This sequence was found in a human donor in good health. Sample: sorted CD4+, CD8+, or CD8+CD57+ T cells (not recorded which) from PBMCs. This sequence uses TRBV7-8 and TRBJ2-1; 14 junctional bases match TRBD2. At the DNA level, the sequence is TGTGCCAGCAGCGAGACTAGCGGGAGGGCATTTTTGAATGAGCAGTTCTTC. Translated, it reads CASSETSGRAFLNEQFF.